These T cell receptor beta chains were read from a single sample in a study of T cell repertoires in cytomegalovirus infection. Their target antigens are unknown. TCRdb redid the calling of the reads with MiXCR, one entry per CDR3 protein. The profile shows some 920,000 distinct CDR3 sequences, less than 40% of them singletons. The starting material was cultured CD8+ T cells from PBMCs, obtained from culture after CMV antigen stimulation. These receptors were obtained from a human donor in good health (CMV status not recorded). Some clones in this sample may be carry-over from other donors' samples. Each CDR3 is given with its conserved first and last residue. Fields, in order: CDR3 protein, V gene, J gene, CDR3 length.

CDR3 protein: CASSLSRDRVLKYGYTF
V gene: TRBV27
J gene: TRBJ1-2
CDR3 length: 17

CDR3 protein: CASSQPPGGGSAGELFF
V gene: TRBV4-1
J gene: TRBJ2-2
CDR3 length: 17

CDR3 protein: CASTVGPSDNEQFF
V gene: TRBV9
J gene: TRBJ2-1
CDR3 length: 14

CDR3 protein: CATSHGDTQYF
V gene: TRBV24-1
J gene: TRBJ2-3
CDR3 length: 11

CDR3 protein: CASARGPDTDTQYF
V gene: TRBV7-8
J gene: TRBJ2-3
CDR3 length: 14

CDR3 protein: CASSGEAANYGYTF
V gene: TRBV6-5
J gene: TRBJ1-2
CDR3 length: 14

CDR3 protein: CATSFGTAGSEGYTF
V gene: TRBV10-3
J gene: TRBJ1-2
CDR3 length: 15

CDR3 protein: CASSQLGLQNNSPLHF
V gene: TRBV6-1
J gene: TRBJ1-6
CDR3 length: 16

CDR3 protein: CASIGGPTDTQYF
V gene: TRBV19
J gene: TRBJ2-3
CDR3 length: 13

CDR3 protein: CASSAPGQGRYEQYF
V gene: TRBV27
J gene: TRBJ2-7
CDR3 length: 15

CDR3 protein: CAIKVKGDTEAFF
V gene: TRBV10-3
J gene: TRBJ1-1
CDR3 length: 13

CDR3 protein: CASVKQSTDTQYF
V gene: TRBV7-9
J gene: TRBJ2-3
CDR3 length: 13

CDR3 protein: CASSPWLVARGTQYF
V gene: TRBV7-2
J gene: TRBJ2-5
CDR3 length: 15

CDR3 protein: CSARDPVGIRGYGYTF
V gene: TRBV20-1
J gene: TRBJ1-2
CDR3 length: 16

CDR3 protein: CASRTGSDSSPLHF
V gene: TRBV27
J gene: TRBJ1-6
CDR3 length: 14

CDR3 protein: CASSESLDGIDDTEAFF
V gene: TRBV10-1
J gene: TRBJ1-1
CDR3 length: 17

CDR3 protein: CASSWTSGGAYEQYF
V gene: TRBV7-8
J gene: TRBJ2-7
CDR3 length: 15

CDR3 protein: CASSEDPVLDTGELFF
V gene: TRBV6-1
J gene: TRBJ2-2
CDR3 length: 16

CDR3 protein: CASSYSMGSGGTSTDTQYF
V gene: TRBV6-6
J gene: TRBJ2-3
CDR3 length: 19

CDR3 protein: CASSQELSFGGGASYEQYF
V gene: TRBV4-1
J gene: TRBJ2-7
CDR3 length: 19

CDR3 protein: CASSIGTPGSDTQYF
V gene: TRBV19
J gene: TRBJ2-3
CDR3 length: 15

CDR3 protein: CAITPNGGETQYF
V gene: TRBV10-3
J gene: TRBJ2-5
CDR3 length: 13

CDR3 protein: CASSLALSDQLFF
V gene: TRBV7-9
J gene: TRBJ1-4
CDR3 length: 13

CDR3 protein: CASRLDVVGMNTEAFF
V gene: TRBV19
J gene: TRBJ1-1
CDR3 length: 16

CDR3 protein: CASTAQTGSNEQFF
V gene: TRBV6-6
J gene: TRBJ2-1
CDR3 length: 14

CDR3 protein: CATLTPSSYNEQFF
V gene: TRBV10-3
J gene: TRBJ2-1
CDR3 length: 14

CDR3 protein: CASCSGANVLTF
V gene: TRBV12-3/TRBV12-4
J gene: TRBJ2-6
CDR3 length: 12

CDR3 protein: CASSLVDAGGDYEQYF
V gene: TRBV7-9
J gene: TRBJ2-7
CDR3 length: 16

CDR3 protein: CASSLYSTDLTGELFF
V gene: TRBV6-5
J gene: TRBJ2-2
CDR3 length: 16

CDR3 protein: CASSFTSGALSGELFF
V gene: TRBV7-2
J gene: TRBJ2-2
CDR3 length: 16

CDR3 protein: CSARDTAFEDRLYYEQYF
V gene: TRBV20-1
J gene: TRBJ2-7
CDR3 length: 18

CDR3 protein: CASSQERTGAHNEQFF
V gene: TRBV4-2
J gene: TRBJ2-1
CDR3 length: 16

CDR3 protein: CASSLDRIATNEKLFF
V gene: TRBV7-6
J gene: TRBJ1-4
CDR3 length: 16

CDR3 protein: CASAMSRTGSPLHF
V gene: TRBV7-2
J gene: TRBJ1-6
CDR3 length: 14

CDR3 protein: CACGTGGKFGANVLTF
V gene: TRBV6-6
J gene: TRBJ2-6
CDR3 length: 16

CDR3 protein: CASSTQGAGNEQFF
V gene: TRBV25-1
J gene: TRBJ2-1
CDR3 length: 14

CDR3 protein: CASSPAGDWNIQYF
V gene: TRBV27
J gene: TRBJ2-4
CDR3 length: 14

CDR3 protein: CASSLRLAGSNEQFF
V gene: TRBV28
J gene: TRBJ2-1
CDR3 length: 15

CDR3 protein: CASGGPQLFF
V gene: TRBV27
J gene: TRBJ2-2
CDR3 length: 10

CDR3 protein: CASSARQGVNSPLHF
V gene: TRBV6-4
J gene: TRBJ1-6
CDR3 length: 15

CDR3 protein: CASRGRFYEQYF
V gene: TRBV2
J gene: TRBJ2-7
CDR3 length: 12

CDR3 protein: CASSLIKTGVIDQPQHF
V gene: TRBV7-8
J gene: TRBJ1-5
CDR3 length: 17

CDR3 protein: CASSPHRDSYYGYTF
V gene: TRBV4-3
J gene: TRBJ1-2
CDR3 length: 15

CDR3 protein: CATASYNEQFF
V gene: TRBV6-2/TRBV6-3
J gene: TRBJ2-1
CDR3 length: 11

CDR3 protein: CATSREQGAGANVLTF
V gene: TRBV15
J gene: TRBJ2-6
CDR3 length: 16

CDR3 protein: CASSSRQGIANYGYTF
V gene: TRBV7-8
J gene: TRBJ1-2
CDR3 length: 16

CDR3 protein: CASSSPRDRAIYGYTF
V gene: TRBV7-9
J gene: TRBJ1-2
CDR3 length: 16

CDR3 protein: CASTHFSGGPLGQETQYF
V gene: TRBV27
J gene: TRBJ2-5
CDR3 length: 18

CDR3 protein: CASSLARGAQPQHF
V gene: TRBV7-6
J gene: TRBJ1-5
CDR3 length: 14

CDR3 protein: CASSLSYWGTGELFF
V gene: TRBV7-9
J gene: TRBJ2-2
CDR3 length: 15

CDR3 protein: CASSLVPSTANTGELFF
V gene: TRBV11-2
J gene: TRBJ2-2
CDR3 length: 17

CDR3 protein: CASKTSGTEDYEQYF
V gene: TRBV6-1
J gene: TRBJ2-7
CDR3 length: 15

CDR3 protein: CASSPTGQGANGEKLFF
V gene: TRBV27
J gene: TRBJ1-4
CDR3 length: 17